Below are 30 T cell receptor beta chains sequenced from a single sample in a study of neurological immune-mediated disorders. TCRdb analysed the 5' RACE reads with MiXCR anew, one entry per CDR3 protein. Of approximately 86,000 distinct CDR3 sequences in the sample, about 2.5% were seen once. Sequenced sample: PBMCs. These TCRs come from a woman aged 30 to 39 with multiple sclerosis.

This clonotype was seen repeatedly, ten times or more. The rearrangement joins TRBV6-6 to TRBJ1-3; TRBD1 aligns across 7 bases. V lost 6 bases, J lost 3 bases, and 5 bases stayed unmatched. The CDR3 length is 14 residues. Germline V CDR1 and CDR2: MNHNY, SVGAGI (reference sequence). The CDR3 DNA follows: TGTGCCAGCAGCGGGACAGTTTATGGAAACACCATATATTTT. This encodes CASSGTVYGNTIYF.

This clonotype was seen repeatedly, ten times or more. The gene calls are TRBV7-2 and TRBJ2-7; 12 bases match TRBD2. CDR1 is SGHTA, CDR2 FQGNSA, per germline. The length of the CDR3 is 14 residues. With V trimmed by 2 bases and J by 5 bases, 1 base remained unmatched. The DNA of the CDR3 is TGTGCCAGCAGCTTAAGGACTAGCGGGAACGAGCAGTACTTC. As protein: CASSLRTSGNEQYF.

This clonotype was seen at least ten times. The chain combines TRBV7-9 with TRBJ2-1, with TRBD2 identical over 9 bases. Germline CDR1 SEHNR, CDR2 FQNEAQ (reference sequence). The CDR3 totals 15 residues. V lost 4 bases and J lost 9; bases outside the gene matches: 10. CDR3 sequence reads: CASSSRLADGGEQFF. DNA of the CDR3: TGTGCCAGCAGCTCTCGACTAGCGGACGGGGGTGAGCAGTTCTTC.

This clonotype was observed many times. J is TRBJ2-1 and V is TRBV7-3, with TRBD1 matching over 8 bases. This CDR3 has 17 residues. V lost 4 bases, J lost 7 bases, and 15 bases stayed unmatched. CDR1 and CDR2 from the germline V gene are SGHTA and FQGTGA. CDR3 sequence: CASSSQGAGRERNEQFF. CDR3 nucleotide sequence: TGTGCCAGCAGCTCCCAGGGGGCGGGCAGGGAGAGGAATGAGCAGTTCTTC.

In its sample, this clonotype was seen many times. The chain employs TRBV7-9 and TRBJ2-5; 9 bases line up with TRBD2. V trimming: 4 bases; J trimming: 0 bases; junction bases outside the gene matches: 9. The CDR3 sequence is 17 residues long. From germline, CDR1 is SEHNR and CDR2 FQNEAQ (reference sequence). CDR3 protein: CASSSRRLAEHQETQYF. The DNA of the CDR3 is TGTGCCAGCAGCTCAAGAAGACTAGCGGAACACCAAGAGACCCAGTACTTC. Combining the CDR3 with reference TRBV7-9 and TRBJ2-5 gives the whole variable domain DTGVSQNPRHKITKRGQNVTFRCDPISEHNRLYWYRQTLGQGPEFLTYFQNEAQLEKSRLLSDRFSAERPKGSFSTLEIQRTEQGDSAMYLCASSSRRLAEHQETQYFGPGTRLLVL.

This clonotype was counted many times. The chain recombines TRBV9 with TRBJ2-1; weak D call: TRBD2 (6 bases). V shed 0 bases and J shed 0 bases, with 10 bases lying between them. Germline CDR1 reads SGDLS; CDR2 reads YYNGEE. The CDR3 contains 16 residues. The CDR3 DNA reads as TGTGCCAGCAGCGTAGGTTTCGGGGGCTCCTACAATGAGCAGTTCTTC. Translated: CASSVGFGGSYNEQFF.

This clonotype was counted at least ten times. This chain connects TRBV20-1 to TRBJ2-1; 8 bases are shared with TRBD2. V lost 5 bases and J lost 10; bases outside the gene matches: 7. This CDR3 is built from 12 residues. Germline V gives CDR1 DFQATT, CDR2 SNEGSKA (reference sequence). CDR3 DNA: TGCAGTGCTTTCGATAGCGGGGACGAGCAGTTCTTC. Translation gives CSAFDSGDEQFF.

This clonotype was seen ten or more times. This chain uses TRBV20-1 with TRBJ2-7; possibly TRBD2 for D (5 bases). The CDR3 is 15 residues long. Germline V lookup: CDR1 DFQATT, CDR2 SNEGSKA (reference sequence). The V and J ends lost 2 bases and 2 bases respectively, with 16 bases between them. CDR3 nucleotide sequence: TGCAGTGCTAGACCCGATCTAGCCTCCACCTACGAGCAGTACTTC. It specifies CSARPDLASTYEQYF.

In this sample, this clonotype turned up many times. V usage is TRBV20-1 and J usage is TRBJ2-7, with D tentatively TRBD1 or TRBD2 (5 bases each). CDR1 is DFQATT, CDR2 SNEGSKA, per germline (reference sequence). The CDR3 totals 17 residues. Trimming took off 6 bases at V and 2 bases at J, with 26 bases between the two ends. The CDR3 spells CSALGRATQSHAYEQYF. In DNA, the CDR3 is TGCAGTGCCCTGGGGCGGGCCACGCAGAGTCACGCCTACGAGCAGTACTTC.

This clonotype was detected many times. The genes are TRBV20-1 and TRBJ2-1, with TRBD2 as a possible D gene (6 bases). The CDR3 spans 12 residues. The germline V gene encodes CDR1 DFQATT and CDR2 SNEGSKA (reference sequence). Trimming left V 5 bases short and J 7 bases short, with 12 bases between. The CDR3 protein is CSAPRTKNEQFF. The CDR3 DNA reads as TGCAGTGCTCCACGGACTAAAAATGAGCAGTTCTTC.

This clonotype was observed many times. The rearrangement uses TRBV29-1 and TRBJ2-1, with a possible D match to TRBD1 (5 bases). Trimming removed 4 bases at V and 0 bases at J, with 16 bases between. Germline V gene lookup returns CDR1 SQVTM and CDR2 ANQGSEA. CDR3 size: 16 residues. DNA of the CDR3: TGCAGCGTTGGGGGTAAGGGGCGATACTCCTACAATGAGCAGTTCTTC. Translated, it gives CSVGGKGRYSYNEQFF.

This clonotype was found many times. The genes are TRBV28 and TRBJ2-1; possible D gene TRBD2, 6 bases. CDR3 size: 14 residues. Trimming took off 7 bases at V and 7 bases at J, with 17 bases between the two ends. CDR1 is MDHEN and CDR2 is SYDVKM in the germline V gene. CDR3 amino acids: CASNLALDVNEQFF. As DNA, the CDR3 is TGTGCCAGCAATCTAGCGCTTGATGTGAATGAGCAGTTCTTC.

This clonotype was counted many times. The rearrangement links TRBV7-9 to TRBJ1-1; perhaps TRBD1 as D (6 bases). Germline values: CDR1 SEHNR, CDR2 FQNEAQ (reference sequence). Between the trimmed V and J ends, which lost 5 bases and 0 bases, there was a span of 16 bases. This CDR3 comprises 16 residues. This CDR3 is CASSPRGGALNTEAFF. The CDR3 nucleotides read TGTGCCAGCAGCCCCCGCGGGGGGGCCTTGAACACTGAAGCTTTCTTT. The variable domain in full, with the rest retrieved from reference TRBV7-9 and TRBJ1-1, is DTGVSQNPRHKITKRGQNVTFRCDPISEHNRLYWYRQTLGQGPEFLTYFQNEAQLEKSRLLSDRFSAERPKGSFSTLEIQRTEQGDSAMYLCASSPRGGALNTEAFFGQGTRLTVV.

In this sample, this clonotype turned up many times. The chain carries TRBV6-4 and TRBJ2-1, with TRBD2 matching 10 bases. The CDR3 sequence is 15 residues long. CDR1 MRHNA and CDR2 SNTAGT come from the germline V gene. J gave up 6 bases and V 4 bases, and 6 bases lay outside the gene matches. The CDR3 sequence: CASSVSSGSFNEQFF. The CDR3 DNA reads TGTGCCAGCAGTGTCTCTAGCGGGAGTTTCAATGAGCAGTTCTTC.

At least ten counts were recorded for this clonotype. The chain carries TRBV20-1 and TRBJ1-2; D might be TRBD1 (6 bases). The CDR3 totals 14 residues. In germline, CDR1 is DFQATT, CDR2 SNEGSKA (reference sequence). V lost 0 bases and J 0 bases, leaving 8 bases between the germline ends. DNA for the CDR3: TGCAGTGCTAGAGAGGGGGCGCCTAACTATGGCTACACCTTC. Amino acid sequence: CSAREGAPNYGYTF.

This clonotype has just a few counts. The gene calls are TRBV28 and TRBJ2-1; 9 bases map to TRBD2. The J segment lost 6 bases and the V segment lost 7 bases, leaving 10 bases of the junction unmatched. Germline lookup yields CDR1 MDHEN and CDR2 SYDVKM. This CDR3 has 15 residues. The CDR3 spells CASTTGLALFNEQFF. CDR3 nucleotides: TGTGCCAGCACCACGGGACTAGCCCTGTTCAATGAGCAGTTCTTC.

The sample holds many counts of this clonotype. The V gene is TRBV12-3 or TRBV12-4, the J gene TRBJ2-1; 10 nucleotides align to TRBD2. CDR3 length equals 15 residues. Losses at the gene ends were 2 bases for V and 7 bases for J; bases not matched to a gene: 5. The CDR3 sequence is CASSLWTSGVNEQFF. In nucleotides, the CDR3 is TGTGCCAGCAGTTTATGGACTAGCGGAGTGAATGAGCAGTTCTTC.

In its sample, this clonotype was seen a few times. At one of its ends the junction is not consistent with the germline gene, which may arise from a read error. This chain uses TRBV7-2 with TRBJ2-2, with 7 bases that match TRBD1. From germline, CDR1 is SGHTA and CDR2 FQGNSA. The CDR3 is 13 amino acids. CDR3 sequence: CASSFGTVGALFF. The CDR3 DNA reads as TGTGCCAGCAGCTTTGGGACAGTCGGGGCGCTGTTTTTT.

In its sample, this clonotype was seen many times. The chain links TRBV7-3 to TRBJ2-1; D gene unclear. The CDR3 is 14 residues long. Trimming removed 5 bases at V and 7 bases at J, with 15 bases between. CDR1 and CDR2 from the germline V gene are SGHTA and FQGTGA. DNA of the CDR3: TGTGCCAGCAGCGTTTCGACGGATGGGAATGAGCAGTTCTTC. Its translation: CASSVSTDGNEQFF.

This clonotype was detected ten times or more. The V gene is TRBV5-1, the J gene TRBJ2-3, with 14 bases identical to TRBD2. Trimming at V came to 4 bases and at J to 5 bases, leaving 9 bases not matched to a gene. The CDR3 is 17 amino acids. Germline assignment: CDR1 SGHRS and CDR2 YFSETQ. The CDR3 spells CASSPLGTSGRKDTQYF. The CDR3 DNA reads TGCGCCAGCAGCCCCCTCGGGACTAGCGGGAGAAAAGATACGCAGTATTTT.

The table lists this clonotype with many counts. V is TRBV5-1 and J is TRBJ1-1; a weak D match, TRBD1 (5 bases). Germline assignment: CDR1 SGHRS and CDR2 YFSETQ. V was trimmed by 0 bases and J by 0 bases, leaving 12 bases between them. The CDR3 contains 16 residues. CDR3 amino acids: CASSLAIDSLNTEAFF. The CDR3 nucleotides read TGCGCCAGCAGCTTGGCGATCGACAGCTTGAACACTGAAGCTTTCTTT.

The rearrangement joins TRBV5-4 to TRBJ1-4, with 7 bases fitting TRBD1. The CDR3 has 14 amino acids. Trimming took 10 bases from V and 0 from J; bases not matched to a gene: 6. Germline V gene data show CDR1 as SGHNT and CDR2 as YYREEE (reference sequence). The DNA for the CDR3 is TGTGCCGCGGGGACAGCCTCAACTAATGAAAAACTGTTTTTT. This gives the protein CAAGTASTNEKLFF.

As regards this clonotype: This may be a read error, as it is one base from a much larger clone. The genes are TRBV12-3 or TRBV12-4 and TRBJ2-7; 7 positions agree with TRBD2. Germline trimming cut 3 bases from V and 5 bases from J; bases unmatched to any gene: 10. CDR3 size: 15 residues. The CDR3 sequence is CASSFSPSGPHEQYF. The CDR3 nucleotides read TGTGCCAGCAGTTTCTCCCCTAGCGGCCCCCACGAGCAGTACTTC.

V is TRBV19 and J is TRBJ2-2; 10 nucleotides line up with TRBD2. The ends lost 3 bases at V and 6 bases at J; junction bases unmatched: 4. The V gene's germline CDR1 is LNHDA and CDR2 SQIVND (reference sequence). This CDR3 comprises 15 residues. CDR3 residues: CASSMIAGGPGELFF. CDR3 coding DNA: TGTGCCAGTAGTATGATAGCGGGAGGTCCCGGGGAGCTGTTTTTT.

This clonotype was seen many times. The chain employs TRBV5-1 and TRBJ2-5; 9 bases are a match to TRBD2. Germline-derived CDR1 and CDR2 are SGHRS and YFSETQ. V shed 0 bases, J shed 2 bases, and the junction held 5 bases outside the gene matches. The CDR3 contains 16 residues. The CDR3 DNA follows: TGCGCCAGCAGCTTGGGGGGGACTAGCAGACAAGAGACCCAGTACTTC. Amino acids: CASSLGGTSRQETQYF.

Turning to this clonotype: A much larger clone lies a single base off, so this may be a read error. The chain couples TRBV7-2 to TRBJ2-7; D unresolved. Germline V CDR1 and CDR2: SGHTA, FQGNSA. This CDR3 has 13 amino acids. CDR3 sequence reads: CVSSLVDGHEQYF. The CDR3 nucleotides are TGTGTCAGCAGCTTAGTAGATGGCCACGAGCAGTACTTC.

This clonotype has a count of ten or more. The gene calls are TRBV25-1 and TRBJ2-7; D gene ambiguous. Germline V CDR1 and CDR2: MGHDK, SYGVNS. The ends were cut back, 5 bases at V and 7 bases at J, with 15 bases in the middle. The CDR3 is 13 amino acids. The CDR3 DNA reads TGTGCCAGCAGTTCCATGGCCCATGGGGAGCAGTACTTC. Translated: CASSSMAHGEQYF.

This clonotype was seen at least ten times. This chain uses TRBV4-3 with TRBJ1-5; a possible D gene is TRBD1 (6 bases). CDR3 length: 14 residues. V was trimmed by 4 bases and J by 3 bases, leaving 10 bases between them. The germline gives CDR1 LGHNA, CDR2 YSLEER. The DNA for the CDR3 is TGCGCCAGCAGCCTCGACAGGATCAATCAGCCCCAGCATTTT. Protein: CASSLDRINQPQHF.

This clonotype was picked up many times. The chain is built from TRBV28 and TRBJ2-2; D is possibly TRBD2 (7 bases). Germline V gene sequence: CDR1 MDHEN, CDR2 SYDVKM. Trimming cost V 2 bases and J 7 bases, with 17 bases left between them. CDR3 length: 16 residues. The CDR3 reads CASSLGVGGRSGELFF. The CDR3 DNA is TGTGCCAGCAGTTTAGGAGTGGGGGGGCGAAGCGGGGAGCTGTTTTTT.

V is TRBV11-2 and J is TRBJ1-4; 8 bases align to TRBD1. Looked up from germline, CDR1 is SGHAT and CDR2 is FQNNGV. The CDR3 runs 18 residues. The J segment lost 5 bases and the V segment lost 1 base, leaving 12 bases of the junction unmatched. The CDR3 DNA reads as TGTGCCAGCAGCTTAGGGCGATGGACAGGGAAGGAAAATGAAAAACTGTTTTTT. Translated, it gives CASSLGRWTGKENEKLFF.